A single sample is the source of the 9 T cell receptor beta chains below, sequenced in a study of blood T cell repertoires in COVID-19. Profiled with immunoSEQ multiplex PCR; TCRdb holds only in-frame clones, not every one. This sample carries about 270,000 clones, about 90% of them seen once, and the ten largest clones take about 4%. Sample: PBMCs or T cells enriched from blood (not recorded which). These receptors originate from a woman in her 30s with acute COVID-19.

This clone was seen once. This chain uses TRBV9 with TRBJ2-1; 9 bases fit TRBD2. The V and J ends lost 4 bases and 6 bases, in that order; junction bases with no gene match: 8. This CDR3 has 15 residues. CDR1 and CDR2 from the germline V gene are SGDLS and YYNGEE. CDR3 nucleotides: TGTGCCAGCAGCCCATGGACTAGCGTAAGCAATGAGCAGTTCTTC. It specifies CASSPWTSVSNEQFF.

The chain combines TRBV19 with TRBJ2-1; a possible D gene is TRBD2 (8 bases). V lost 10 bases and J 4 bases, leaving 23 bases between the germline ends. Germline lookup yields CDR1 LNHDA and CDR2 SQIVND (reference sequence). This CDR3 has 16 amino acids. The DNA of the CDR3 is TGTGCCACTCAGGGGGGGGGACTAGAGAAGTACAATGAGCAGTTCTTC. It yields the protein CATQGGGLEKYNEQFF. Complete variable domain (other parts from reference TRBV19 and TRBJ2-1): DGGITQSPKYLFRKEGQNVTLSCEQNLNHDAMYWYRQDPGQGLRLIYYSQIVNDFQKGDIAEGYSVSREKKESFPLTVTSAQKNPTAFYLCATQGGGLEKYNEQFFGPGTRLTVL.

This clone was recorded only once. The chain employs TRBV6-1 and TRBJ2-3, with D perhaps TRBD1 (5 bases). Germline V gene lookup returns CDR1 MNHNS and CDR2 SASEGT. The CDR3 runs to 16 residues. Trimming removed 2 bases from V and 0 bases from J, with 12 bases in between. This CDR3 reads CASSELGAVSTDTQYF. The CDR3 nucleotides read TGTGCCAGCAGTGAATTAGGGGCGGTTAGCACAGATACGCAGTATTTT.

This clone was seen a single time. The chain recombines TRBV28 with TRBJ1-4, with TRBD1 as a possible D gene (5 bases). Looked up from germline, CDR1 is MDHEN and CDR2 is SYDVKM. Trimming removed 2 bases from V and 6 bases from J, with 22 bases in between. This CDR3 is 18 amino acids long. CDR3 in amino acids: CASSLLTKQTREDEKLFF. In nucleotides, the CDR3 is TGTGCCAGCAGTTTACTCACAAAGCAAACCAGGGAGGATGAAAAACTGTTTTTT.

The chain uses TRBV11-3 and TRBJ2-5, with D hard to call. Trimming removed 1 base at V and 3 bases at J, with 6 bases between. This CDR3 is 13 amino acids long. Germline V lookup: CDR1 SGHNT, CDR2 YENEEA. The CDR3 protein is CASSLGEKETQYF. CDR3 DNA: TGTGCCAGCAGCTTAGGAGAAAAAGAGACCCAGTACTTC.

The V gene is TRBV29-1, the J gene TRBJ2-1; 10 bases match TRBD2. CDR3 size: 15 residues. V gave up 7 bases and J gave up 7 bases; unmatched junction bases: 13. Germline loops: CDR1 SQVTM, CDR2 ANQGSEA. The CDR3 nucleotides are TGCAGCGGCGCTAAACTAGCGGGAATCGGAAATGAGCAGTTCTTC. It encodes CSGAKLAGIGNEQFF.

The CDR3 spells CASSQDPLAGGSKNIQYF. CDR3 DNA sequence: TGTGCCAGCAGCCAAGACCCCCTAGCGGGAGGCTCCAAAAACATTCAGTACTTC. The chain links TRBV3-1 (or the pseudogene TRBV3-2) to TRBJ2-4, with 11 bases lining up with TRBD2. Germline V CDR1 and CDR2: LGHDT, YNNKEL (reference sequence). The CDR3 spans 18 residues. V shed 0 bases, J shed 2 bases, and the junction held 6 bases outside the gene matches.

The rearrangement links TRBV4-1 to TRBJ1-1, with D unresolved. CDR3 length equals 17 residues. Between the trimmed V and J ends, which lost 7 bases and 0 bases, there was a span of 21 bases. Germline V gives CDR1 MGHRA, CDR2 YSYEKL. In DNA form, the CDR3 reads TGCGCCAGCACCCGCGGGGTGGGCCGGGCCCTGAACACTGAAGCTTTCTTT. Protein product: CASTRGVGRALNTEAFF.

CDR3 in DNA: TGTGCCAGCAGTTTAAGGGCCCTGGGGACAGGGGTTCAGCCCCAGCATTTT. Its protein product is CASSLRALGTGVQPQHF. This chain links TRBV28 with TRBJ1-5; 10 bases map to TRBD1. CDR1 is MDHEN and CDR2 is SYDVKM in the germline V gene. This CDR3 is 17 amino acids long. Unmatched junction bases numbered 10, after V lost 2 bases and J lost 6 bases. Together with reference TRBV28 and TRBJ1-5, the CDR3 gives the full variable domain: DVKVTQSSRYLVKRTGEKVFLECVQDMDHENMFWYRQDPGLGLRLIYFSYDVKMKEKGDIPEGYSVSREKKERFSLILESASTNQTSMYLCASSLRALGTGVQPQHFGDGTRLSIL.